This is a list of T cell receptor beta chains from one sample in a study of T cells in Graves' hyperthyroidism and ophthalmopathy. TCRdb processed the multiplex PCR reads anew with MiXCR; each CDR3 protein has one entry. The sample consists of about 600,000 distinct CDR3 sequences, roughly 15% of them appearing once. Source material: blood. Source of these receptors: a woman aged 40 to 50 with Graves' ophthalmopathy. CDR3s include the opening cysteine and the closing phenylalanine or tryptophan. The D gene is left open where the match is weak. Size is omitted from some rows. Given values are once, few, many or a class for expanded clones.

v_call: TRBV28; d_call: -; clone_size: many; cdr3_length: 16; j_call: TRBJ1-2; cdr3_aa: CASSNAGRAKGLGYTF; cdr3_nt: TGTGCCAGCAGCAACGCCGGCAGGGCGAAAGGCCTCGGCTACACCTTC
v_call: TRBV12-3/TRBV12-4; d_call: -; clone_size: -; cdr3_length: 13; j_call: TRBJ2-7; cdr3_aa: CASSLQGFSEQYF; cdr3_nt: TGTGCCAGCAGTTTGCAGGGTTTCAGCGAGCAGTACTTC
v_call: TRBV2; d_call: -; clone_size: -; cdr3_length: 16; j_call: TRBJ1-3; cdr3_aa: CASSESLGVYGNTIYF; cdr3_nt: TGTGCCAGCAGTGAAAGTTTAGGCGTCTACGGAAACACCATATATTTT
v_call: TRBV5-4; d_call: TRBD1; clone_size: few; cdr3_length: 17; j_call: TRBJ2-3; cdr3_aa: CASSSWTGPTSTDTQYF; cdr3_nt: TGTGCCAGCAGCTCCTGGACAGGGCCGACGAGCACAGATACGCAGTATTTT
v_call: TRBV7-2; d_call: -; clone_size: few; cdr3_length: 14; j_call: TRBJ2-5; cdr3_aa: CASSSPGLRETQYF; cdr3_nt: TGTGCCAGCAGCTCACCCGGGCTTAGGGAGACCCAGTACTTC
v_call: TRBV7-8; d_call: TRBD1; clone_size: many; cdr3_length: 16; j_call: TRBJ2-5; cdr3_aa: CASSLLPGQGFETQYF; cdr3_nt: TGTGCCAGCAGCTTACTCCCGGGACAGGGTTTTGAGACCCAGTACTTC
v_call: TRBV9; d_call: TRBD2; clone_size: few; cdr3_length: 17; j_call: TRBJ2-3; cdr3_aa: CASSVTPLAGLTDTQYF; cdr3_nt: TGTGCCAGCAGCGTAACCCCCCTAGCGGGCCTTACAGATACGCAGTATTTT
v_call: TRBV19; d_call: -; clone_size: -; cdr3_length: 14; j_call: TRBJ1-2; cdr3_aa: CASRPWGLGYGYTF; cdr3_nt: TGTGCCAGTAGGCCCTGGGGCCTAGGCTATGGCTACACCTTC
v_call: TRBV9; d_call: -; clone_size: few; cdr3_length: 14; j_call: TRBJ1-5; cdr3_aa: CASSDRFSNQPQHF; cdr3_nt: TGTGCCAGCAGCGACAGGTTTAGCAATCAGCCCCAGCATTTT
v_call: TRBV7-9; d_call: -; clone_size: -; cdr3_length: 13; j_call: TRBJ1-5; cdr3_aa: CASSPEGGQSQHF; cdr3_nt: TGTGCCAGCAGCCCAGAGGGTGGGCAGTCCCAGCATTTT
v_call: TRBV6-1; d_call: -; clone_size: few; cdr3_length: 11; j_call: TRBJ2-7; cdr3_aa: CASSPRFGQYF; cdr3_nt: TGTGCCAGCAGCCCAAGATTCGGGCAGTACTTC
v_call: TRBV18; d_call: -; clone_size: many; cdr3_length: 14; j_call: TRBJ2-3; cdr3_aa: CASSSQRTTDTQYF; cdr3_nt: TGTGCCAGCTCAAGCCAGCGCACCACAGATACGCAGTATTTT
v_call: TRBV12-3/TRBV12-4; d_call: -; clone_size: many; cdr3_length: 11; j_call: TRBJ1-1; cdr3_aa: CASSARSEAFF; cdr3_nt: TGTGCCAGCAGCGCGCGTTCGGAAGCTTTCTTT
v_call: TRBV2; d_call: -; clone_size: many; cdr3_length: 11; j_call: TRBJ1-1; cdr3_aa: CASIQTREAFF; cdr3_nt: TGTGCCAGCATCCAGACTCGCGAAGCTTTCTTT
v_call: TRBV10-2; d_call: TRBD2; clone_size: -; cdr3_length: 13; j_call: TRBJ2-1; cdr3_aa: CASYGLVSNEQFF; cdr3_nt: TGCGCCAGCTACGGACTAGTGTCCAATGAGCAGTTCTTC
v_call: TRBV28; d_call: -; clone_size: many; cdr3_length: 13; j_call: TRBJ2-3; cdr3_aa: CASSLVPGDTQYF; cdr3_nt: TGTGCCAGCAGTTTAGTACCCGGAGATACGCAGTATTTT
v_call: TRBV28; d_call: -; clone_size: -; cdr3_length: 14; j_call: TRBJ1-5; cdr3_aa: CASSEGGINQPQHF; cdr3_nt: TGTGCCAGCTCCGAGGGGGGGATCAATCAGCCCCAGCATTTT
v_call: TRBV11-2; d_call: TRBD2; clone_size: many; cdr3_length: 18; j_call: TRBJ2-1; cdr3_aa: CASRETVQAGGLNNEQFF; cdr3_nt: TGTGCCAGCAGGGAAACGGTACAGGCGGGAGGGTTGAACAATGAGCAGTTCTTC
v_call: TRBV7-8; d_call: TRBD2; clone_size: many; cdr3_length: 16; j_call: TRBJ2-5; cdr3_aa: CASSPRVAGELETQYF; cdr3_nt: TGTGCCAGCAGCCCTAGAGTAGCGGGGGAGTTAGAGACCCAGTACTTC
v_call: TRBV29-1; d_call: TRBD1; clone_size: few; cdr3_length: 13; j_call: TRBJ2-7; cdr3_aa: CSVKTGVLYEQYF; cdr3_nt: TGCAGCGTTAAGACAGGGGTTTTGTACGAGCAGTACTTC
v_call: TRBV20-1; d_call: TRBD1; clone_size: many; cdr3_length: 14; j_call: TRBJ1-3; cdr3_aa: CSARDRATGNTIYF; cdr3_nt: TGCAGTGCCCGCGACAGGGCGACTGGAAACACCATATATTTT
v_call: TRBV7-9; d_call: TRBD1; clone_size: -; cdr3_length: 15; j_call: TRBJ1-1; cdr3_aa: CPSSSTLGQGSEAFF; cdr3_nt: TGTCCCAGCAGCTCGACCCTCGGACAGGGCTCTGAAGCTTTCTTT
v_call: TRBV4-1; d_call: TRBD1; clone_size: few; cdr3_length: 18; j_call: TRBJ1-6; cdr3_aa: CASSQLGTGSSYNSPLHF; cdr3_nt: TGCGCCAGCAGCCAACTTGGGACAGGGAGCTCCTATAATTCACCCCTCCACTTT
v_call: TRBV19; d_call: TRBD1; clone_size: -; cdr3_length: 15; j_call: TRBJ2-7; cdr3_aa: CASSAFTGGSYEQYF; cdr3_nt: TGTGCCAGTAGTGCGTTCACAGGGGGATCTTACGAGCAGTACTTC
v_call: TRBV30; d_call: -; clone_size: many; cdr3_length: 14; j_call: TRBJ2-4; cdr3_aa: CAWSQSGHGRIQYF; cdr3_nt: TGTGCCTGGAGTCAATCGGGACATGGAAGGATTCAGTACTTC
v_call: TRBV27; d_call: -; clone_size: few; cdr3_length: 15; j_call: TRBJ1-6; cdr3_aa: CASSQEGRQNSPLHF; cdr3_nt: TGTGCCAGCAGTCAAGAAGGCCGGCAGAATTCACCCCTCCACTTT
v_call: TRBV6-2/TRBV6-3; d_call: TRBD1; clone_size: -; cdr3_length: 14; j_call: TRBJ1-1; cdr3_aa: CASSTGESGTEAFF; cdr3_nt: TGTGCCAGCAGTACAGGGGAGTCGGGGACTGAAGCTTTCTTT
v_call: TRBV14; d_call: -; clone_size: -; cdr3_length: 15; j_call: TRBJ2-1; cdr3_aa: CASSQDQGLPWEQFF; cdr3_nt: TGTGCCAGCAGCCAAGATCAAGGGCTCCCCTGGGAGCAGTTCTTC
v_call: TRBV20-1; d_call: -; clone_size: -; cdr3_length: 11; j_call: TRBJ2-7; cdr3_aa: CSVEQTYEQYF; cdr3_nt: TGCAGTGTGGAACAGACCTACGAGCAGTACTTC
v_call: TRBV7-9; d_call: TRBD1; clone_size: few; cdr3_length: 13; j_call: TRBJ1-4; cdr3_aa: CASSYGTAGKLFF; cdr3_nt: TGTGCCAGCAGCTACGGGACAGCTGGAAAACTGTTTTTT
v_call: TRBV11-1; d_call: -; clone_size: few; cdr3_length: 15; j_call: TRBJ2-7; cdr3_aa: CASSLLAGYSYEQYF; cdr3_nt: TGTGCCAGCAGCTTATTAGCAGGGTACTCCTACGAGCAGTACTTC
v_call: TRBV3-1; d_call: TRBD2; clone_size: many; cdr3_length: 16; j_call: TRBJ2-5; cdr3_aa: CASSPRTSGRQETQYF; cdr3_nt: TGTGCCAGCAGCCCCCGGACTAGCGGCCGCCAAGAGACCCAGTACTTC
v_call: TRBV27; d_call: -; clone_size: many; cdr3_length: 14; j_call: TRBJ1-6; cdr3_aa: CASSLNSGNSPLHF; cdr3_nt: TGTGCCAGCAGTTTGAACAGTGGAAACTCACCCCTCCACTTT
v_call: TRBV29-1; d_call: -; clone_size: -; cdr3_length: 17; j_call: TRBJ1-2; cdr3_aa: CSVEDRGSEDEGYGYTF; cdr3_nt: TGCAGCGTTGAAGATCGGGGGTCCGAGGACGAAGGGTATGGCTACACCTTC
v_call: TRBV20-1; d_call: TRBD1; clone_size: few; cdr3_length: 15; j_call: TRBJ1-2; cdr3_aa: CSANPVQGAGYGYTF; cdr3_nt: TGCAGTGCTAACCCAGTTCAGGGGGCTGGGTATGGCTACACCTTC
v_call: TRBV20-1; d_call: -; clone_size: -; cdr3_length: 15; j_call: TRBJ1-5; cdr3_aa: CRPSGGGAGNQPQHF; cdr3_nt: TGCAGGCCCTCCGGGGGGGGGGCAGGCAATCAGCCCCAGCATTTT
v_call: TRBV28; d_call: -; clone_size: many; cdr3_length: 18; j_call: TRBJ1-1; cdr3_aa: CASSFYASLRQGHTEAFF; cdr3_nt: TGTGCCAGCAGTTTTTACGCCTCCCTCCGACAAGGTCATACTGAAGCTTTCTTT
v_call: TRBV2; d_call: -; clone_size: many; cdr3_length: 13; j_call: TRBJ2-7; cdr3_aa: CAHGEPTLYEQYF; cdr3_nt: TGTGCCCACGGGGAGCCCACCCTCTACGAGCAGTACTTC
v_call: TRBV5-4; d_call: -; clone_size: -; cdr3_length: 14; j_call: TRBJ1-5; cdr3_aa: CASSLIQGNQPQHF; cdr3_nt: TGTGCCAGCAGCTTGATACAGGGTAATCAGCCCCAGCATTTT
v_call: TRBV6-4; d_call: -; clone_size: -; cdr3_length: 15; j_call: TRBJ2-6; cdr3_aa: CASSPGQPGANVLTF; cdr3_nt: TGTGCCAGCAGCCCCGGACAACCTGGGGCCAACGTCCTGACTTTC
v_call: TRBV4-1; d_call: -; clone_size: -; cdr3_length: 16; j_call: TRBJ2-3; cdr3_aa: CASRALGTERTDTQYF; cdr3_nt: TGCGCCAGCAGGGCATTAGGGACTGAGAGAACAGATACGCAGTATTTT
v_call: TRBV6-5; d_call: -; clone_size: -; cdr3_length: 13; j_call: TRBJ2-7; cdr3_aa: CASSFGRDAEQYF; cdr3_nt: TGTGCCAGCAGTTTCGGCAGGGACGCCGAGCAGTACTTC
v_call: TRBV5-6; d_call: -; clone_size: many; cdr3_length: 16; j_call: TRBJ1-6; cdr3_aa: CASSLGSAGTNSPLHF; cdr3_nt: TGTGCCAGCAGCTTGGGTTCCGCTGGCACTAATTCACCCCTCCACTTT
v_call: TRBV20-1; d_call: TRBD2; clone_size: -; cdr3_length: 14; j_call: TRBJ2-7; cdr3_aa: CSADPLAGLDEQYF; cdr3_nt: TGCAGTGCGGATCCATTAGCGGGACTCGACGAGCAGTACTTC
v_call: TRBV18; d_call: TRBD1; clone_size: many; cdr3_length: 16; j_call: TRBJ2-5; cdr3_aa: CASSTMDRAIQETQYF; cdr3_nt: TGTGCCAGCTCAACAATGGACAGGGCAATTCAAGAGACCCAGTACTTC
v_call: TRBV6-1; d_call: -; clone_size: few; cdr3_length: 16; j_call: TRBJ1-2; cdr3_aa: CASSGRGGRVHYGYTF; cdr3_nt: TGTGCCAGCAGCGGGCGAGGAGGCAGGGTTCACTATGGCTACACCTTC
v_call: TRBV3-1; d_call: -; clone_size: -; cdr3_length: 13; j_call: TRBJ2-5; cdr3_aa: CASSPWTEETQYF; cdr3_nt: TGTGCCAGCAGCCCTTGGACAGAAGAGACCCAGTACTTC
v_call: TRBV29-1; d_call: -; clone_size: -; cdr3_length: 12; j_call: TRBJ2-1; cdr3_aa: CSAEHDAVEQFF; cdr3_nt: TGCAGCGCTGAACATGATGCGGTTGAGCAGTTCTTC
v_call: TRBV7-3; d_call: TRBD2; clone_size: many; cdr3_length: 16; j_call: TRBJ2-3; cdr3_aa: CASSLGLAGETDTQYF; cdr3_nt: TGTGCCAGCAGCTTAGGACTAGCGGGAGAAACAGATACGCAGTATTTT
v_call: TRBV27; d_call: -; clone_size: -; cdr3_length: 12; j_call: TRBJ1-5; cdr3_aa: CASSLFHQPQHF; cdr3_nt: TGTGCCAGCAGTTTATTTCATCAGCCCCAGCATTTT
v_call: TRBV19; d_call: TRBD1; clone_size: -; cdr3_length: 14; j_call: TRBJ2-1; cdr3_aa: CASSYGTEYNEQFF; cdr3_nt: TGTGCCAGTAGTTACGGGACAGAGTACAATGAGCAGTTCTTC
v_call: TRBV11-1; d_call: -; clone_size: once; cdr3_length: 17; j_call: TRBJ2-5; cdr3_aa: CASSLISAIRTPETQYF; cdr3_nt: TGTGCCAGCAGCTTAATCTCGGCAATACGGACTCCAGAGACCCAGTACTTC
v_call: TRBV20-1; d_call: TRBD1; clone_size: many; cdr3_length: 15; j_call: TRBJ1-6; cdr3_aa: CSASPGTVNNSPLHF; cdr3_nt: TGCAGTGCTTCCCCCGGGACAGTGAATAATTCACCCCTCCACTTT
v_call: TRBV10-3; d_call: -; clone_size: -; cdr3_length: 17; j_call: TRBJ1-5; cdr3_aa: CAISDGDNLRGGQPQHF; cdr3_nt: TGTGCCATCAGTGATGGGGACAACTTACGCGGCGGTCAGCCCCAGCATTTT